These 16 T cell receptor beta chains were sequenced from one sample in a study of blood T cells in healthy people across ages. With a J-beta primer mix and a sample-barcoded 5' primer, a second PCR ran 7 to 11 cycles. TCRdb redid the calling of the 5' RACE reads with MiXCR, one entry per CDR3 protein. The profile shows hundreds of thousands of distinct CDR3 sequences, around half of them singletons. Sequencing was done on a sample of blood. The receptor set was obtained from a woman aged 60-70 years in good health.

This clonotype was counted only a few times. The rearrangement joins TRBV9 to TRBJ1-1; possible D gene TRBD1, 5 bases. From germline, CDR1 is SGDLS and CDR2 YYNGEE. The CDR3 runs 15 residues. With 3 bases removed from V and 1 base from J, the gap between germline ends came to 13 bases. CDR3 protein: CASSAPTGGNTEAFF. The CDR3 DNA follows: TGTGCCAGCAGCGCGCCGACCGGGGGGAACACTGAAGCTTTCTTT.

CDR3 sequence reads: CSAESLDRTNEQFF. CDR3 DNA: TGCAGTGCCGAATCCTTAGACAGAACTAATGAGCAGTTCTTC. J is TRBJ2-1 and V is TRBV20-1, with a possible D match to TRBD1 (5 bases). Trimming stripped 6 bases from V and 7 bases from J, with 19 bases between. The CDR3 covers 14 residues. Per germline, CDR1 DFQATT and CDR2 SNEGSKA (reference sequence).

Concerning this clonotype itself: This clone may be a read error of a much larger clone one base away. The J gene is TRBJ2-7, the V gene TRBV29-1; no firm D call. This CDR3 has 11 residues. V gave up 7 bases and J gave up 4 bases, with 11 bases separating them. Per the germline V gene, CDR1 is SQVTM and CDR2 is ANQGSEA. CDR3 protein: CSGVEGYEQYF. The DNA for the CDR3 is TGCAGCGGGGTGGAAGGGTACGAGCAGTACTTC.

This clonotype was detected only a few times. The J gene is TRBJ2-1, the V gene TRBV6-2 or TRBV6-3, with D possibly being TRBD1 (6 bases). The germline CDR1 and CDR2 sequences are MNHEY and SVGEGT. The V end lost 0 bases, the J end lost 6 bases, and 15 bases lay between the germline ends. This CDR3 spans 16 amino acids. The CDR3: CASSYSGQGSFNEQFF. DNA of the CDR3: TGTGCCAGCAGTTACTCGGGGCAGGGGAGTTTCAATGAGCAGTTCTTC.

The rearrangement links TRBV24-1 to TRBJ2-5, with 8 bases identical to TRBD2. Per germline, CDR1 KGHDR and CDR2 SFDVKD. The CDR3 extends over 18 amino acids. J lost 0 bases, V lost 1 base, and 9 bases had no gene match. The CDR3 bases are TGTGCCACCAGTGATTTAGCCTTAGCGGGGCAGAACCAAGAGACCCAGTACTTC. Amino acid sequence: CATSDLALAGQNQETQYF.

This clonotype was seen only a few times. The CDR3 is CASSPRTRRYEETQYF. In nucleotides, the CDR3 is TGTGCCAGCAGCCCCCGGACACGACGGTATGAAGAGACCCAGTACTTC. V gene TRBV11-1 combines with J gene TRBJ2-5; tentative D call: TRBD1 (5 bases). This CDR3 is 16 amino acids long. Germline CDR1 and CDR2: SGHAT and FQDESV (reference sequence). V was trimmed by 5 bases and J by 3 bases, leaving 19 bases between them.

This clonotype was counted a few times. The chain has TRBV28 and TRBJ2-7, with 10 bases identical to TRBD2. This CDR3 has 13 residues. Germline assignment: CDR1 MDHEN and CDR2 SYDVKM. V lost 9 bases, J lost 3 bases, and 5 bases stayed unmatched. The CDR3 region is CASGLAENYEQYF. The CDR3 DNA is TGTGCCAGTGGACTAGCGGAAAACTACGAGCAGTACTTC.

V is TRBV20-1 and J is TRBJ2-5; D not resolved. Germline V CDR1 and CDR2: DFQATT, SNEGSKA (reference sequence). The length of the CDR3 is 13 residues. The V end lost 4 bases, the J end lost 1 base, and 10 bases lay between the germline ends. The CDR3 DNA reads TGCAGTGCTACGCCCCCGGCCCAAGAGACCCAGTACTTC. This sequence encodes CSATPPAQETQYF.

This clonotype was seen a handful of times. The gene calls are TRBV24-1 and TRBJ2-5; 11 nucleotides match TRBD2. V gave up 3 bases and J gave up 5 bases; unmatched junction bases: 4. The length of the CDR3 is 15 residues. Germline V gene sequence: CDR1 KGHDR, CDR2 SFDVKD. Here the CDR3 DNA reads TGTGCCACCAGTGATCTAGCGGGAGGTTCGGAGACCCAGTACTTC. This translates into CATSDLAGGSETQYF.

V usage is TRBV11-2 and J usage is TRBJ1-6; tentatively, D is TRBD1 (6 bases). The CDR3 contains 18 residues. Germline CDR1 is SGHAT and CDR2 is FQNNGV. The V gene lost 4 bases and the J gene lost 0 bases, with 16 bases spanning the gap. As DNA, the CDR3 is TGTGCCAGCAGCTGGCGCCTCTACAGGGACTCCTATAATTCACCCCTCCACTTT. This codes for CASSWRLYRDSYNSPLHF.

The chain employs TRBV20-1 and TRBJ2-4, with TRBD2 identical over 7 bases. The J call may be incorrect, as the DNA end agrees better with TRBJ2-5. Looked up from germline, CDR1 is DFQATT and CDR2 is SNEGSKA (reference sequence). The CDR3 has 16 residues. As DNA, the CDR3 is TGCAGTGCTCTCACTAGCGTACGCCCCCCTAGGGAGACCCAGTACTTC. Protein product: CSALTSVRPPRETQYF.

V gene TRBV7-9 combines with J gene TRBJ2-1; the D gene is possibly TRBD1 (5 bases). Germline V CDR1 and CDR2: SEHNR, FQNEAQ (reference sequence). The CDR3 covers 15 residues. Trimming stripped 7 bases from V and 3 bases from J, with 16 bases between. The CDR3 bases are TGTGCCAGCAACGACGGTGGGCAGGGCTACAATGAGCAGTTCTTC. It specifies CASNDGGQGYNEQFF.

This clonotype was observed a single time. This chain uses TRBV29-1 with TRBJ1-1; 8 bases are shared with TRBD1. After removal of 4 bases from V and 10 bases from J, the junction contained 8 bases not matched to a gene. This CDR3 region has 12 residues. CDR1 is SQVTM and CDR2 is ANQGSEA in the germline V gene. The CDR3 loop reads CSVATTGVRAFF. The CDR3 DNA reads TGCAGCGTTGCAACGACAGGGGTGAGAGCTTTCTTT.

V is TRBV20-1 and J is TRBJ2-7; D tentatively reads TRBD1 or TRBD2 (5 bases each). V lost 1 base, J lost 3 bases, and 25 bases lay in between. The V gene's germline CDR1 is DFQATT and CDR2 SNEGSKA (reference sequence). The CDR3 contains 18 residues. DNA for the CDR3: TGCAGTGCTAGAGGGCCCTCGGGACGAAGGTCGACCTTCTACGAGCAGTACTTC. It is translated as CSARGPSGRRSTFYEQYF.

The CDR3 bases are TGTGCCACCAGCCGACAGGGCACAGATACGCAGTATTTT. Amino acid sequence: CATSRQGTDTQYF. The chain links TRBV24-1 to TRBJ2-3; D is perhaps TRBD1 (6 bases). Germline V gives CDR1 KGHDR, CDR2 SFDVKD. The V gene lost 7 bases and the J gene lost 1 base, with 8 bases spanning the gap. The CDR3 has 13 residues.

The CDR3 nucleotides read TGCGCCAGCAGCCAAGATCTCCGGACTGACTACTCCTACAATGAGCAGTACTTC. This codes for CASSQDLRTDYSYNEQYF. V gene TRBV4-3 combines with J gene TRBJ2-5; perhaps TRBD2 as D (5 bases). This CDR3 region has 18 residues. V was cut by 0 bases and J by 11 bases, with 28 bases left in between. Germline values: CDR1 LGHNA, CDR2 YSLEER.